A selection of T cell receptor beta chains follows, all from one sample in a study of early T cells in non-severe SARS-CoV-2 infection. MiXCR, applied by TCRdb to the 5' RACE reads, yields one record per CDR3 protein. The sample lists approximately 52,000 distinct CDR3 sequences; roughly 8% were seen once. The sequenced sample consisted of whole blood. Receptors originate from an adult who was a healthcare worker with PCR-confirmed SARS-CoV-2 infection or an uninfected control (not recorded which). Each CDR3 is given with its conserved first and last residue. D genes are given only for firm matches. Rows may omit the clone size; those that give it use once, few, many or a size class.

J gene: TRBJ2-1
V gene: TRBV11-3
D gene: .
clone size: .
CDR3 DNA: TGTGCCAGCAGCTTAGACCGAGCTCCGAGCTCCTACAATGAGCAGTTCTTC
CDR3 protein: CASSLDRAPSSYNEQFF

J gene: TRBJ2-1
V gene: TRBV7-2
D gene: .
clone size: many
CDR3 DNA: TGTGCCAGCAGCTTAGATTCGCGAGGACGGGAGCAGTTCTTC
CDR3 protein: CASSLDSRGREQFF

J gene: TRBJ2-5
V gene: TRBV21-1
D gene: .
clone size: many
CDR3 DNA: TGTGCCAGCAGCAAAGGAGTAGCGGGGGGACGGCAAGAGACCCAGTACTTC
CDR3 protein: CASSKGVAGGRQETQYF

J gene: TRBJ2-2
V gene: TRBV7-3
D gene: .
clone size: few
CDR3 DNA: TGTGCCAGCAGCAGGACTTCTGACGGGGAGCTGTTTTTT
CDR3 protein: CASSRTSDGELFF

J gene: TRBJ2-3
V gene: TRBV7-9
D gene: TRBD1
clone size: .
CDR3 DNA: TGTGCCAGCAGCTTACCTCGAGGACAGGGTCCCACAGATACGCAGTATTTT
CDR3 protein: CASSLPRGQGPTDTQYF

J gene: TRBJ1-1
V gene: TRBV28
D gene: .
clone size: many
CDR3 DNA: TGTGCCAGCAGAGAGGGTGAGGGTGAAGCTTTCTTT
CDR3 protein: CASREGEGEAFF

J gene: TRBJ1-2
V gene: TRBV11-2
D gene: TRBD1
clone size: many
CDR3 DNA: TGTGCCAGCAGCCCCCCCGGGACAGGGTCGAGTGGCTACACCTTC
CDR3 protein: CASSPPGTGSSGYTF

J gene: TRBJ2-5
V gene: TRBV28
D gene: TRBD1
clone size: many
CDR3 DNA: TGTGCCAGCAGCACTCCCGACAGGGCAGAGACCCAGTACTTC
CDR3 protein: CASSTPDRAETQYF

J gene: TRBJ2-1
V gene: TRBV7-9
D gene: TRBD1
clone size: .
CDR3 DNA: TGTGCCAGCAGCCACCGGGACAGGGGCTCCTACAATGAGCAGTTCTTC
CDR3 protein: CASSHRDRGSYNEQFF

J gene: TRBJ2-3
V gene: TRBV6-6
D gene: .
clone size: many
CDR3 DNA: TGTGCCAGCAGTTACTCGACTAAGTCGGAGGCAGATACGCAGTATTTT
CDR3 protein: CASSYSTKSEADTQYF

J gene: TRBJ1-2
V gene: TRBV28
D gene: TRBD1
clone size: few
CDR3 DNA: TGTGCCAGCCATGGACAGGGGCCTCCAGACTATGGCTACACCTTC
CDR3 protein: CASHGQGPPDYGYTF

J gene: TRBJ2-1
V gene: TRBV20-1
D gene: .
clone size: many
CDR3 DNA: TGCAGTGCTAGAGAGTTGTTCACCTACAATGAGCAGTTCTTC
CDR3 protein: CSARELFTYNEQFF

J gene: TRBJ2-5
V gene: TRBV14
D gene: .
clone size: many
CDR3 DNA: TGTGCCAGCAGCCAAGGTATGGGGCCGCAAGAGACCCAGTACTTC
CDR3 protein: CASSQGMGPQETQYF

J gene: TRBJ2-5
V gene: TRBV28
D gene: .
clone size: many
CDR3 DNA: TGTGCCAGCAGCCCTTATAGGGGGCAAGAGACCCAGTACTTC
CDR3 protein: CASSPYRGQETQYF

J gene: TRBJ2-2
V gene: TRBV29-1
D gene: .
clone size: .
CDR3 DNA: TGCAGCGCAAGGGGACGCTTACTAAACACCGGGGAGCTGTTTTTT
CDR3 protein: CSARGRLLNTGELFF

J gene: TRBJ2-1
V gene: TRBV20-1
D gene: .
clone size: .
CDR3 DNA: TGCAGTGCTAGACGGGCTACTGAGCAGTTCTTC
CDR3 protein: CSARRATEQFF

J gene: TRBJ2-2
V gene: TRBV12-3/TRBV12-4
D gene: .
clone size: .
CDR3 DNA: TGTGCCAGCGTACCCGGGCCGCTCACCGGGGAGCTGTTTTTT
CDR3 protein: CASVPGPLTGELFF

J gene: TRBJ2-2
V gene: TRBV3-1
D gene: TRBD2
clone size: many
CDR3 DNA: TGTGCCAGCAGCCAATCCGCGCTAGCGGGAGAGACCGGGGAGCTGTTTTTT
CDR3 protein: CASSQSALAGETGELFF

J gene: TRBJ1-3
V gene: TRBV20-1
D gene: .
clone size: many
CDR3 DNA: TGCAGTGCTTATACCGGGACGACTGGAAACACCATATATTTT
CDR3 protein: CSAYTGTTGNTIYF

J gene: TRBJ2-7
V gene: TRBV28
D gene: TRBD2
clone size: many
CDR3 DNA: TGTGCCAGCACTCCTGGGGAGGGGACCAGCTACGAGCAGTACTTC
CDR3 protein: CASTPGEGTSYEQYF

J gene: TRBJ2-7
V gene: TRBV24-1
D gene: .
clone size: .
CDR3 DNA: TGTGCCACCAGTGATTCAGGAGGACTTCCCAACGAGCAGTACTTC
CDR3 protein: CATSDSGGLPNEQYF

J gene: TRBJ2-5
V gene: TRBV7-2
D gene: .
clone size: .
CDR3 DNA: TGTGCCAGCAGCACGACTGCGTCGACTAGACGGGGGACCCAGTACTTC
CDR3 protein: CASSTTASTRRGTQYF

J gene: TRBJ2-7
V gene: TRBV18
D gene: .
clone size: many
CDR3 DNA: TGTGCCAGCTCACTGGGCAGCCGATCCTACGAGCAGTACTTC
CDR3 protein: CASSLGSRSYEQYF

J gene: TRBJ1-5
V gene: TRBV20-1
D gene: .
clone size: .
CDR3 DNA: TGCAGTGCTAGGAACGTTTATAGCAATCAGCCCCAGCATTTT
CDR3 protein: CSARNVYSNQPQHF

J gene: TRBJ1-5
V gene: TRBV4-1
D gene: .
clone size: few
CDR3 DNA: TGCGCCAGCAGCCAAGTCATAGGGAATAATCAGCCCCAGCATTTT
CDR3 protein: CASSQVIGNNQPQHF

J gene: TRBJ1-6
V gene: TRBV15
D gene: .
clone size: once
CDR3 DNA: TGTGCCACCAGCACTCGGAGCGATAATTCACCCCTCCACTTT
CDR3 protein: CATSTRSDNSPLHF

J gene: TRBJ2-2
V gene: TRBV4-1
D gene: .
clone size: .
CDR3 DNA: TGCGCCAGCAGCCAAGATCTAGGCAGGGCGAACACCGGGGAGCTGTTTTTT
CDR3 protein: CASSQDLGRANTGELFF

J gene: TRBJ2-1
V gene: TRBV9
D gene: .
clone size: many
CDR3 DNA: TGTGCCAGCAGCGTCCAGGCGCCGGGGAATGAGCAGTTCTTC
CDR3 protein: CASSVQAPGNEQFF

J gene: TRBJ1-1
V gene: TRBV28
D gene: .
clone size: few
CDR3 DNA: TGTGCCAGCAGTTTATCGTTGGTGGGGACTGAAGCTTTCTTT
CDR3 protein: CASSLSLVGTEAFF

J gene: TRBJ2-4
V gene: TRBV29-1
D gene: .
clone size: .
CDR3 DNA: TGCAGCGTTAAAGGGGGGATCGCAGGGGAAAACATTCAGTACTTC
CDR3 protein: CSVKGGIAGENIQYF

J gene: TRBJ2-4
V gene: TRBV7-9
D gene: .
clone size: few
CDR3 DNA: TGTGCCAGCAGCTTGGGACACCTGGGGGACATTCAGTACTTC
CDR3 protein: CASSLGHLGDIQYF

J gene: TRBJ2-3
V gene: TRBV20-1
D gene: .
clone size: .
CDR3 DNA: TGCAGTGCTAGAGATATCGGGGCGGTACTAGATACGCAGTATTTT
CDR3 protein: CSARDIGAVLDTQYF

J gene: TRBJ1-1
V gene: TRBV7-9
D gene: .
clone size: .
CDR3 DNA: TGTGCCAGCAGCCCCCGGACAGCGAACACTGAAGCTTTCTTT
CDR3 protein: CASSPRTANTEAFF

J gene: TRBJ1-5
V gene: TRBV6-6
D gene: .
clone size: few
CDR3 DNA: TGTGCCAGCAGATTAAAGGAAAATCAGCCCCAGCATTTT
CDR3 protein: CASRLKENQPQHF

J gene: TRBJ2-7
V gene: TRBV2
D gene: TRBD1
clone size: .
CDR3 DNA: TGTGCCAGCAGTGAAGACAGGGGGTACTCCTACGAGCAGTACTTC
CDR3 protein: CASSEDRGYSYEQYF

J gene: TRBJ1-1
V gene: TRBV4-1
D gene: .
clone size: .
CDR3 DNA: TGCGCCAGCAGCTTACGTGACTGGGACACTGAAGCTTTCTTT
CDR3 protein: CASSLRDWDTEAFF

J gene: TRBJ1-5
V gene: TRBV5-1
D gene: .
clone size: .
CDR3 DNA: TGCGCCAGCAGCTCATTTCAGGGGCAGCCCCAGCATTTT
CDR3 protein: CASSSFQGQPQHF

J gene: TRBJ2-3
V gene: TRBV6-5
D gene: .
clone size: many
CDR3 DNA: TGTGCCAGCAGTTACGCCCTGAGCACAGATACGCAGTATTTT
CDR3 protein: CASSYALSTDTQYF

J gene: TRBJ2-5
V gene: TRBV11-2
D gene: .
clone size: .
CDR3 DNA: TGTGCCAGCGGGGAGACCCAGTACTTC
CDR3 protein: CASGETQYF

J gene: TRBJ1-4
V gene: TRBV6-1
D gene: TRBD1
clone size: many
CDR3 DNA: TGTGCCAGCAAGTGGGACAGGGCAAATGAAAAACTGTTTTTT
CDR3 protein: CASKWDRANEKLFF

J gene: TRBJ2-3
V gene: TRBV29-1
D gene: TRBD2
clone size: many
CDR3 DNA: TGCAGCGTTGCCTCACTAGCGGGAGGGGCGGATACGCAGTATTTT
CDR3 protein: CSVASLAGGADTQYF

J gene: TRBJ2-7
V gene: TRBV6-1
D gene: .
clone size: many
CDR3 DNA: TGTGCCAGCAGTGAAATATGGCGGGACGGATTTTACGAGCAGTACTTC
CDR3 protein: CASSEIWRDGFYEQYF

J gene: TRBJ2-5
V gene: TRBV11-3
D gene: .
clone size: few
CDR3 DNA: TGTGCCAGCAGCCCCGATGGACAGAACCAAGAGACCCAGTACTTC
CDR3 protein: CASSPDGQNQETQYF

J gene: TRBJ2-7
V gene: TRBV20-1
D gene: TRBD1
clone size: many
CDR3 DNA: TGCAGTGCCGCCGGGACAGGGGCCTCCTACGAGCAGTACTTC
CDR3 protein: CSAAGTGASYEQYF

J gene: TRBJ2-7
V gene: TRBV7-9
D gene: .
clone size: .
CDR3 DNA: TGTGCCAGCAGCCCCGATACGAAAGGTTATGAGCAGTACTTC
CDR3 protein: CASSPDTKGYEQYF

J gene: TRBJ1-3
V gene: TRBV14
D gene: TRBD1
clone size: .
CDR3 DNA: TGTGTCAGCAGCTTCGACAGGGCCTCTGGAAACACCATATATTTT
CDR3 protein: CVSSFDRASGNTIYF

J gene: TRBJ2-4
V gene: TRBV5-8
D gene: .
clone size: many
CDR3 DNA: TGTGCCAGCAGCTTGGAGGGGCGAGAAAACATTCAGTACTTC
CDR3 protein: CASSLEGRENIQYF

J gene: TRBJ1-1
V gene: TRBV24-1
D gene: .
clone size: .
CDR3 DNA: TGTGCCACCAGTGATTTGGTGAACACTGAAGCTTTCTTT
CDR3 protein: CATSDLVNTEAFF

J gene: TRBJ2-3
V gene: TRBV19
D gene: TRBD2
clone size: few
CDR3 DNA: TGTGCCAGTAGTATCCTAGCGGGGGGGCCGGCAGGCACAGATACGCAGTATTTT
CDR3 protein: CASSILAGGPAGTDTQYF

J gene: TRBJ2-7
V gene: TRBV4-2
D gene: TRBD1
clone size: .
CDR3 DNA: TGTGCCAGCAGCCAAGATTCACAGGGGGCGAACGAGCAGTACTTC
CDR3 protein: CASSQDSQGANEQYF

J gene: TRBJ1-5
V gene: TRBV28
D gene: TRBD1
clone size: few
CDR3 DNA: TGTGCCAGCAGGGGGTGGGGACAGGGGAGGAATCAGCCCCAGCATTTT
CDR3 protein: CASRGWGQGRNQPQHF

J gene: TRBJ1-2
V gene: TRBV29-1
D gene: .
clone size: .
CDR3 DNA: TGCAGCGTTGAACGCAGGCTCTCTAACTATGGCTACACCTTC
CDR3 protein: CSVERRLSNYGYTF

J gene: TRBJ2-1
V gene: TRBV11-2
D gene: TRBD2
clone size: few
CDR3 DNA: TGTGCCAGCAGCTCTAGCGGGGGATACAATGAGCAGTTCTTC
CDR3 protein: CASSSSGGYNEQFF

J gene: TRBJ2-7
V gene: TRBV20-1
D gene: TRBD2
clone size: few
CDR3 DNA: TGCAGTGCTAGATTTAGGGACTCCTACCAGCGGGACTCCTACGAGCAGTACTTC
CDR3 protein: CSARFRDSYQRDSYEQYF

J gene: TRBJ2-7
V gene: TRBV24-1
D gene: .
clone size: few
CDR3 DNA: TGTGCCACCTCTCAAGGAAGAGCTGAGCAGTACTTC
CDR3 protein: CATSQGRAEQYF

J gene: TRBJ2-5
V gene: TRBV28
D gene: TRBD2
clone size: .
CDR3 DNA: TGTGCCAGCAGTTCGGCGGGGGTGGAGACCCAGTACTTC
CDR3 protein: CASSSAGVETQYF

J gene: TRBJ2-5
V gene: TRBV6-2/TRBV6-3
D gene: .
clone size: few
CDR3 DNA: TGTGCCAGCAGAGGGAGGAGGGAGACCCAGTACTTC
CDR3 protein: CASRGRRETQYF